The 8 T cell receptor beta chains below come from one sample, sequenced in a study of long-term antiretroviral therapy in people with HIV. Version v3.0 of the immunoSEQ assay was performed at survey level. The data were produced by immunoSEQ multiplex PCR, yet TCRdb's version contains in-frame clones alone and is incomplete. The data contain 24,000 or so clones, more than 75% of them singletons. Sample: unsorted PBMCs, taken 0.5 years after starting antiretroviral therapy. Receptors originate from a woman in her forties with HIV.

This chain links TRBV4-2 with TRBJ2-1, with D possibly being TRBD2 (5 bases). The V and J ends lost 0 bases and 8 bases respectively, with 17 bases between them. The CDR3 loop spans 16 amino acids. Per the germline V gene, CDR1 is LGHNA and CDR2 is YNFKEQ. As DNA, the CDR3 is TGTGCCAGCAGCCAAGAAGGTGATAGCGAGCGTGATGAGCAGTTCTTC. Translated, it gives CASSQEGDSERDEQFF.

This clone was detected a few times. The V call is TRBV5-4, the J call TRBJ2-2; 8 nucleotides match TRBD2. J lost 3 bases, V lost 2 bases, and 3 bases had no gene match. Germline CDR1 reads SGHNT; CDR2 reads YYREEE (reference sequence). This CDR3 has 15 residues. The CDR3 loop is CASSFRGGHTGELFF. The CDR3 DNA reads TGTGCCAGCAGCTTCCGGGGGGGTCACACCGGGGAGCTGTTTTTT.

This sequence joins TRBV5-4 and TRBJ1-4, with 10 nucleotides matching TRBD1. CDR3 length equals 14 residues. Germline V CDR1 and CDR2: SGHNT, YYREEE (reference sequence). J lost 6 bases, V lost 2 bases, and 1 base had no gene match. The CDR3 sequence is CASSFGQGDEKLFF. The DNA for the CDR3 is TGTGCCAGCAGCTTTGGACAGGGGGATGAAAAACTGTTTTTT.

This clone appeared once. This chain uses TRBV7-2 with TRBJ2-7; 10 bases are shared with TRBD2. This CDR3 comprises 15 residues. V dropped 1 base and J dropped 9; count of bases not matched to a gene: 9. The germline V gene encodes CDR1 SGHTA and CDR2 FQGNSA. The CDR3 coding sequence is TGTGCCAGCAGCTTAGAGCCTAGCGGGGGCCAGGGGCAGTACTTC. Translating gives CASSLEPSGGQGQYF.

This clone has a handful of counts. The CDR3 loop reads CASSPPEGAQFEQYF. The CDR3 DNA is TGTGCCAGCTCACCACCGGAGGGGGCGCAATTCGAGCAGTACTTC. This sequence joins TRBV18 and TRBJ2-7; a weak D match, TRBD1 (7 bases). V dropped 0 bases and J dropped 6 bases, with 15 bases sitting between them. Germline CDR1 is KGHSH and CDR2 is LQKENI. This CDR3 region has 15 residues.

The chain joins TRBV15 to TRBJ1-2; D uncertain. Trimming stripped 3 bases from V and 8 bases from J, with 22 bases between. Per germline, CDR1 LNHNV and CDR2 YYDKDF (reference sequence). The length of the CDR3 is 16 residues. DNA for the CDR3: TGTGCCACCAGCAGGGGGAAGGGTGAGGCCTTTTTCGGCTACACCTTC. Its protein is CATSRGKGEAFFGYTF.

The chain couples TRBV5-1 to TRBJ2-3; possibly TRBD1 for D (5 bases). The CDR3 totals 12 residues. The V gene's germline CDR1 is SGHRS and CDR2 YFSETQ. Trimming took 8 bases from V and 5 from J, leaving 12 bases between them. The CDR3 bases are TGCGCCAGTAAGGGGTTCCAAGATACGCAGTATTTT. Translated: CASKGFQDTQYF.

The V and J genes are TRBV6-6 and TRBJ1-3, with TRBD1 identical over 8 bases. The V gene end was trimmed by 3 bases and the J gene end by 4 bases; junction bases not matched to a gene: 8. Germline V gene lookup returns CDR1 MNHNY and CDR2 SVGAGI (reference sequence). The CDR3 runs 16 residues. This CDR3 reads CASSYTPGGGGNTIYF. CDR3 in DNA: TGTGCCAGCAGTTATACCCCAGGGGGCGGAGGAAACACCATATATTTT.